This paragraph reports one T cell receptor (beta chain). This clonotype was recorded many times. Its antigen specificity is not known. One base away there is no much larger clone; base qualities are not given. Naive CD8 T cell libraries were made from about 21,000 to 970,000 sorted cells using 10%, 30% or 50% of purified RNA. On a BD FACSAria II, naive CD8 T cells were FACS-sorted as CD8+CD4-CCR7+CD45RA+ and collected into RLT Plus buffer. To test detection sensitivity, Jurkat RNA equal to ten TCR copies was added to samples of about 20,000-1,000,000 naive CD8 T cells. CD8 T cells were enriched using RosetteSep CD8+ T Cell Enrichment Cocktail and Ficoll-Paque, and the enriched cells then underwent ACK red cell lysis. The library was prepared using PCR. The sequencer was an Illumina HiSeq 4000. Bulk TCR libraries were generated as previously described, with the TCR primers listed in Table S5 used. Total RNA was purified with the Qiagen AllPrep DNA/RNA kit. Before analysis, reads from multiple sequencing runs of the same library were pooled. Under the source paper's analysis protocol: Reads were retained only if the reads had an exact TCR constant sequence, and the retained reads were trimmed to 150 nt and grouped according to their 12-nt molecular barcodes. Reads inside each barcode group were sub-clustered using a 15% Levenshtein threshold, and a quality-weighted consensus sequence was constructed for each RNA molecule. Non-functional sequences were excluded, and lower-count sequences lying one edit away from another sequence were also excluded. Based on a fit of two negative binomial distributions, barcode sub-clusters having less than 20% of the maximum read count were discarded. TCRdb handled the public reads itself, with Q25 trimming in fastp and clone calling in MiXCR, and kept productive beta chains. Rows with a matching CDR3 protein are joined into one entry that keeps the most common DNA and genes. TCRdb's processing, not the study's, gives the V and J calls here. The table for this sample lists a few hundred thousand distinct CDR3 sequences; about 22% of them were counted only once. The ten largest account for approximately 0.8% of the sample.

The CDR3, from cysteine to phenylalanine, totals 15 residues. Just CDR3 DNA is preserved here, 45 bases in frame from base 1. CDR1 and CDR2 are read off the germline V gene as LGHNA and YSLEER. V is shortened by 1 base, J by 4 bases, and the region joining them spans 13 bases. The data are from a study of molecular identifiers for immune sequencing clone quantification listed by TCRdb under 2018. For the wider study: For a replicate experiment, RNA from roughly 21,000 or 96,000 naive CD8 T cells was divided into five aliquots, and four of the five aliquots were sequenced. The study was a methods study using CD8 T cells to benchmark molecular-identifier clustering-based TCR repertoire sequencing (MIDCIRS) and TCR RNA copy counting. The paper as a whole reports these results and caveats: Identical TCR molecules sharing a barcode could cause highly expanded clone sizes to be underestimated. Without barcode sub-clustering, chimeric consensus sequences inflated TCR diversity; chimeras reached as high as 47%. Even against a background of one million naive CD8 T cells, spiked-in Jurkat TCR RNA amounting to a single cell's worth was reported to be detectable. Naive libraries contained spiked-in Jurkat TCR RNA (approximately ten copies' worth), which is not part of the donor repertoire. In CMV-specific effector cells, over 99% of molecules were held by clones above 20 RNA copies, whereas under 1% of molecules were held by such clones in naive cells. Modeling estimated about 2.8 recovered TCR RNA copies per cell, compared with about 10 by digital PCR, which implies approximately 30% capture efficiency.

The sequence derives from a human donor in good health. Some libraries in this study had Jurkat cell RNA spiked in. Recombination connected TRBV4-3 to TRBJ1-2; the D segment could be TRBD1, given 6 matching bases. The specimen sequenced was naive CD8+ T cells from blood, with Jurkat cell RNA spiked in. Read against the paper, the sample's cell subset or site label means: FACS-sorted CD8+CD4-CCR7+CD45RA+ naive T cells. The CDR3 here reads CASSQGSPGVYGYTF. The nucleotide sequence is TGCGCCAGCAGCCAAGGGTCTCCAGGGGTCTATGGCTACACCTTC.